This T cell receptor beta chain is drawn from a study of read filtering for tumor transcriptome and immune sequencing. Molecular barcoded adaptors covering alpha/delta and beta/gamma chains were used on roughly 400 ng RNA. In TCRdb, the reads were re-called with MiXCR into one record per CDR3 protein. The table includes 50,000 or so distinct CDR3 sequences, roughly 18% detected once. This clonotype is classed as medium-sized. This CDR3 has 12 amino acids. V lost 4 bases, J lost 7 bases, and 11 bases lay in between. Germline loops: CDR1 DFQATT, CDR2 SNEGSKA (reference sequence). Sequencing was carried out using a population of CD138-negative cells sorted from bone marrow. The V call is TRBV20-1, the J call TRBJ2-1; weak D call: TRBD2 (5 bases). The source is a donor at least 40 years old with multiple myeloma. The CDR3 here is CSATPSGNEQFF. The CDR3 DNA reads as TGCAGTGCTACTCCCAGCGGTAATGAGCAGTTCTTC.